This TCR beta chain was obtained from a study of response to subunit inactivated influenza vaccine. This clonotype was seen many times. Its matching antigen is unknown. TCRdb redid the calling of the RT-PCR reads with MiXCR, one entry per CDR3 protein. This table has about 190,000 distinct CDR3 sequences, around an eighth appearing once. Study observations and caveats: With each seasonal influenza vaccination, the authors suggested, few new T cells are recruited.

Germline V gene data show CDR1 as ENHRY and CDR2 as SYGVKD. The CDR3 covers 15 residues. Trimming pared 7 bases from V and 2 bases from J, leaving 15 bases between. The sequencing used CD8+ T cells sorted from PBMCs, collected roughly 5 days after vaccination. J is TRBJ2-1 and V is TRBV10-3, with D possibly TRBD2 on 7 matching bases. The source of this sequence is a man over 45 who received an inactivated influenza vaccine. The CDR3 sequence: CAITAGGAPYNEQFF. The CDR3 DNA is TGTGCCATCACCGCTGGGGGGGCACCCTACAATGAGCAGTTCTTC.